This T cell receptor beta chain came from a study of blood T cell repertoires in COVID-19. Across the study: Some COVID-19 samples were acute and others convalescent; all came from the United States, Italy and Spain. Sources were T cells, B-cell-depleted T cells, or PBMCs; the material itself was cDNA or gDNA.

Study processing details: Amplified reference gene primers provided the basis for estimating nucleated cell counts. Libraries were prepared by immunoSEQ multiplex PCR; TCRdb keeps only in-frame clonotypes and omits some of them. V, J and clone size are those of that table, while D and trimming were read from the DNA. The sample has roughly 50,000 clones; around 80% are singletons. J lost 9 bases, V lost 6 bases, and 5 bases had no gene match. The germline gives CDR1 LNHDA, CDR2 SQIVND (reference sequence). This CDR3 has 14 amino acids. Specimen: peripheral blood. The receptor comes from a human donor with active or convalescent COVID-19. The donor label of this sample is uncertain. The rearrangement links TRBV19 to TRBJ2-1; TRBD2 agrees at 13 bases. CDR3 DNA sequence: TGTGCCAGTAGGCTACTAGCGGGAGGGAGTGAGCAGTTCTTC. Translated: CASRLLAGGSEQFF.